The entry below describes one T cell receptor beta chain. The target antigen is unknown. This sample was included in a study of T cell clones after liver transplantation. Study-wide results and limits: In a couple of subjects, few donor cells limited the measurable donor-reactive repertoire. Migration into the graft, not deletion, may explain lost graft donor-reactive T cells.

TCRdb's copy holds only in-frame clones and misses some; the assay was immunoSEQ multiplex PCR. The profile shows 70,000 or so clones, more than 90% of them singletons. This CDR3 spans 13 amino acids. Trimming took 2 bases from V and 5 from J, leaving 9 bases between them. Germline lookup yields CDR1 MGHDK and CDR2 SYGVNS. The origin of this receptor is a human donor who received a liver transplant. The rearrangement joins TRBV25-1 to TRBJ2-5; D is possibly TRBD2 (5 bases). Here the sequenced sample was CD4+ T cells from blood, taken before liver transplant. The CDR3 bases are TGTGCCAGCAGTGAAATGAGGGTTGAGACCCAGTACTTC. Protein: CASSEMRVETQYF. The full variable domain, its missing parts supplied by reference TRBV25-1 and TRBJ2-5, is EADIYQTPRYLVIGTGKKITLECSQTMGHDKMYWYQQDPGMELHLIHYSYGVNSTEKGDLSSESTVSRIRTEHFPLTLESARPSHTSQYLCASSEMRVETQYFGPGTRLLVL.